This T cell receptor (beta chain) appears in the sequencing data of a study of shared clonotypes between healthy human individuals. The overall study: Three plates were used per donor for CD4 naive, three for CD4 memory, two for CD8 naive and one for CD8 memory.

The germline V and J ends were trimmed by 4 bases and 6 bases, with 17 bases remaining between them. Germline V gene sequence: CDR1 SEHNR, CDR2 FQNEAQ (reference sequence). The CDR3 consists of 15 residues. Data came from immunoSEQ multiplex PCR; TCRdb stores just in-frame clones and leaves some out. Of 2 million to 2.5 million clones in the sample, almost 96% are singletons; the top ten hold 0.13%. This clone came up once. Antigen: not known. Whole-study findings and limits: Sharing across four donors was seen in 5% to 5.5% of naive CD4 clonotypes.

The chain carries TRBV7-9 and TRBJ2-3; the D gene is possibly TRBD2 (6 bases). Sequencing was performed on naive CD4+ T cells sorted from blood. Subset meaning: CD45RA+ positively selected. This receptor was identified in a man between 18 and 35 years old in good health. As DNA, the CDR3 is TGTGCCAGCAGCTACCGGGAGCCTCTCAGGGATACGCAGTATTTT. Translation: CASSYREPLRDTQYF.